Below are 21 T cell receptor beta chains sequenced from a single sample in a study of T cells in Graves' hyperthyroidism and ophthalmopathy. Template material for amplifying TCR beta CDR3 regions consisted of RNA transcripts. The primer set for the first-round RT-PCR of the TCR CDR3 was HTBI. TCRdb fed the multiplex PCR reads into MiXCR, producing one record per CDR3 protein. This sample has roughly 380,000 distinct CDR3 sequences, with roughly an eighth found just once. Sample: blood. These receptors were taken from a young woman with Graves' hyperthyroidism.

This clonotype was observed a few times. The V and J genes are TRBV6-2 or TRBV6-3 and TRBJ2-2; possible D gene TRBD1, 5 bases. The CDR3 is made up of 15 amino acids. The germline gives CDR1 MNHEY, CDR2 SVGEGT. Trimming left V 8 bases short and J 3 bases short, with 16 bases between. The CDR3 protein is CASVPPDRDTGELFF. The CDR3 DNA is TGTGCCAGCGTCCCCCCTGACAGAGACACCGGGGAGCTGTTTTTT.

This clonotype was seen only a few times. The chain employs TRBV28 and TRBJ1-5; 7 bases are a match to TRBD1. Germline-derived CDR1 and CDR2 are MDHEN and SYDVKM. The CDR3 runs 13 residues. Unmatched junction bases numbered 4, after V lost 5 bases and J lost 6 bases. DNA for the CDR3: TGTGCCAGCAGTACGACAGGGATTCAGCCCCAGCATTTT. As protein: CASSTTGIQPQHF. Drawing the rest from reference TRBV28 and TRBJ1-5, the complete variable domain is DVKVTQSSRYLVKRTGEKVFLECVQDMDHENMFWYRQDPGLGLRLIYFSYDVKMKEKGDIPEGYSVSREKKERFSLILESASTNQTSMYLCASSTTGIQPQHFGDGTRLSIL.

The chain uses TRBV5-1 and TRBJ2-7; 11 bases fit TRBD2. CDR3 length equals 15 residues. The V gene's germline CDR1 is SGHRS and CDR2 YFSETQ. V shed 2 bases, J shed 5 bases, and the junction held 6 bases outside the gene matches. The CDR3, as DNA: TGCGCCAGCAGCTTCGGCCTAGCGGGAGGTGACGAGCAGTACTTC. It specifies CASSFGLAGGDEQYF. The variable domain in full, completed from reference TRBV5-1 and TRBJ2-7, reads KAGVTQTPRYLIKTRGQQVTLSCSPISGHRSVSWYQQTPGQGLQFLFEYFSETQRNKGNFPGRFSGRQFSNSRSEMNVSTLELGDSALYLCASSFGLAGGDEQYFGPGTRLTVT.

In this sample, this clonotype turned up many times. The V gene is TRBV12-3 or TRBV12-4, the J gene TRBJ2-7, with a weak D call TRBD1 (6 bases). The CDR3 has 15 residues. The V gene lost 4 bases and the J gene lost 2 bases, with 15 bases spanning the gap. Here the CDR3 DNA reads TGTGCCAGCAGTTACGGGGACACCTTCACCTACGAGCAGTACTTC. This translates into CASSYGDTFTYEQYF.

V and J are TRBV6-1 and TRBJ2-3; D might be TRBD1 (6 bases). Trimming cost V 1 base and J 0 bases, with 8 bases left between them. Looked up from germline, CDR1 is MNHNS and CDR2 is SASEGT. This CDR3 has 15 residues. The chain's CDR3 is CASSEGTVSTDTQYF. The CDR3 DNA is TGTGCCAGCAGTGAAGGGACAGTCAGCACAGATACGCAGTATTTT.

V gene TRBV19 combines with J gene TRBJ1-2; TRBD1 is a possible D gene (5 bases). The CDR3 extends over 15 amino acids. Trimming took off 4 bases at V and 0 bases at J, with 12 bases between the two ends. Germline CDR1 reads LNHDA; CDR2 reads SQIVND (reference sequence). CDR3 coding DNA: TGTGCCAGTAGTAGGGGGGACGCTACTAACTATGGCTACACCTTC. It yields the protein CASSRGDATNYGYTF.

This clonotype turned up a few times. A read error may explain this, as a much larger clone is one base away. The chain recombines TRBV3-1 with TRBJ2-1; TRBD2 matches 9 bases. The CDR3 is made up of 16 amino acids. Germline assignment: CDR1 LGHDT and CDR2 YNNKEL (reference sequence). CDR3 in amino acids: CASSEGGLAVSTEQLF. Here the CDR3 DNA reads TGTGCCAGCAGCGAAGGGGGACTAGCAGTATCCACTGAGCAGCTCTTC.

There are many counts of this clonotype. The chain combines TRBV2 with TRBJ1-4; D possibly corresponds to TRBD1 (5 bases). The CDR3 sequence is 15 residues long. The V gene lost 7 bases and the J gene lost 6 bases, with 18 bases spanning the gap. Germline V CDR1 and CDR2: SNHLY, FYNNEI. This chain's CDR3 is CASTPTAGSHEKLFF. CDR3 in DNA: TGTGCCAGCACCCCTACGGCAGGGAGTCATGAAAAACTGTTTTTT.

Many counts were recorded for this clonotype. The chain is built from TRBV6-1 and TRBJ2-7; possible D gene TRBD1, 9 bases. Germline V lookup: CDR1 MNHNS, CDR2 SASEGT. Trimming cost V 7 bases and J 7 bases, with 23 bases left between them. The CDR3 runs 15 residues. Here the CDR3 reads CASTPLQGAGGEQYF. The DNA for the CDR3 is TGTGCCAGCACCCCCCTACAGGGGGCGGGGGGTGAGCAGTACTTC.

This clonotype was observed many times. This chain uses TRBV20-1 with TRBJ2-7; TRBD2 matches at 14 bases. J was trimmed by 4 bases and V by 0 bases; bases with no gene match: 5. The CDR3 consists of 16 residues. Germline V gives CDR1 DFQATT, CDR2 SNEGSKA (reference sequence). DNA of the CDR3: TGCAGTGCTAGAGATGGGACTAGCGGGAGATTTTACGAGCAGTACTTC. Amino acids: CSARDGTSGRFYEQYF.

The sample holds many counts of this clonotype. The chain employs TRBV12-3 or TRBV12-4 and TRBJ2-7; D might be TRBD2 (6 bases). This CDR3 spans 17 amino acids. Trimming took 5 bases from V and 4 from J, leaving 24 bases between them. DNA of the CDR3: TGTGCCAGCAGTGGGGGGAGAAGGTCGAGCGGGCCTTACGAGCAGTACTTC. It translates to CASSGGRRSSGPYEQYF.

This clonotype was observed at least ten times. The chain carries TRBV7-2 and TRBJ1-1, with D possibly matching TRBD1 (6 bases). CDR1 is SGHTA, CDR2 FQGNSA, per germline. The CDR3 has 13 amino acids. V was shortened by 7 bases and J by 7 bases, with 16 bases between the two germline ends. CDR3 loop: CASIPLWGREAFF. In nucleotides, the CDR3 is TGTGCCAGCATCCCCCTCTGGGGGCGTGAAGCTTTCTTT.

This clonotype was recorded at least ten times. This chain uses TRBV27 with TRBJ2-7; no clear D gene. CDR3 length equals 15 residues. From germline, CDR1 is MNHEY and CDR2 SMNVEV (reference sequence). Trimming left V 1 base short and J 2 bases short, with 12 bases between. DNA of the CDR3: TGTGCCAGCAGTTTATATGGGCAATTCCCCTACGAGCAGTACTTC. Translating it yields CASSLYGQFPYEQYF.

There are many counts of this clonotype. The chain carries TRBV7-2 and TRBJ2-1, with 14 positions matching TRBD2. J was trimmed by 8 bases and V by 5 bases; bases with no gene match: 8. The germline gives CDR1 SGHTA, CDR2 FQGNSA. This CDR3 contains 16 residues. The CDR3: CASSRTGTSGSYEQFF. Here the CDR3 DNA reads TGTGCCAGCAGCCGTACCGGGACTAGCGGGAGCTATGAGCAGTTCTTC.

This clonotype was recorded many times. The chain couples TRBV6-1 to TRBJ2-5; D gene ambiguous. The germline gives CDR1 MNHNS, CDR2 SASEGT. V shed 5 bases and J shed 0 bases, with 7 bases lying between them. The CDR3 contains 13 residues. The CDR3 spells CASSTENQETQYF. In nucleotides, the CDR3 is TGTGCCAGCAGTACTGAGAACCAAGAGACCCAGTACTTC.

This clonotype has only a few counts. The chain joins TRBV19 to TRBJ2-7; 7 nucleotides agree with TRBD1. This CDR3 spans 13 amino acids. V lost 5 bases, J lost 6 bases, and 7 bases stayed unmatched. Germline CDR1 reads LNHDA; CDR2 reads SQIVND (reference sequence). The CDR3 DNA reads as TGTGCCAGTAGTCCAGGAACAGGGGTCGAGCAGTACTTC. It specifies CASSPGTGVEQYF.

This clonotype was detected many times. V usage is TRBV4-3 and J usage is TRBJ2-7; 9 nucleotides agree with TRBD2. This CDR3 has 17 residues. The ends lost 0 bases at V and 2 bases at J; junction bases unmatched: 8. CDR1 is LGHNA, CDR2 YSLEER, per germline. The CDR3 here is CASSQDLAGGSPYEQYF. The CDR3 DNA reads TGCGCCAGCAGCCAAGATCTGGCGGGAGGGAGTCCCTACGAGCAGTACTTC.

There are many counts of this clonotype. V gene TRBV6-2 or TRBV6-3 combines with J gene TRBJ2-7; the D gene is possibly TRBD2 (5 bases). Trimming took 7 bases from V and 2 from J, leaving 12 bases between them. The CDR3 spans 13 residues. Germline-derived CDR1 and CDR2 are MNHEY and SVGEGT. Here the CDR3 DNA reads TGTGCCAGCATGCGGGCTAGACCCTACGAGCAGTACTTC. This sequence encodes CASMRARPYEQYF.

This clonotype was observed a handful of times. The CDR3 reads CASSVGQGVDTQYF. The CDR3 nucleotides read TGTGCCAGCAGCGTTGGGCAGGGGGTGGATACGCAGTATTTT. J is TRBJ2-3 and V is TRBV9; TRBD1 aligns across 7 bases. The germline V gene has CDR1 SGDLS and CDR2 YYNGEE. Losses at the gene ends were 2 bases for V and 6 bases for J; bases not matched to a gene: 6. This CDR3 spans 14 amino acids.

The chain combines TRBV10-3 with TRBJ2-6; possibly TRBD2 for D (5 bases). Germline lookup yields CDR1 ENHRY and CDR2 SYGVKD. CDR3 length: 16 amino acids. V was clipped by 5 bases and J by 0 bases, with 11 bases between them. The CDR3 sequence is CAISKIRDSGANVLTF. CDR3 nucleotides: TGTGCCATCAGTAAAATCCGGGACTCTGGGGCCAACGTCCTGACTTTC.

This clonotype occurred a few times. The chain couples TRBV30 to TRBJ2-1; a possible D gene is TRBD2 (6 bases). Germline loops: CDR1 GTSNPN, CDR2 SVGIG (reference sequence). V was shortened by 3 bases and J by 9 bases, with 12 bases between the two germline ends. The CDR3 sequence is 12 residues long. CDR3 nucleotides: TGTGCCTGGAGGGCTAGCGAAGTTGAGCAGTTCTTC. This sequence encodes CAWRASEVEQFF.